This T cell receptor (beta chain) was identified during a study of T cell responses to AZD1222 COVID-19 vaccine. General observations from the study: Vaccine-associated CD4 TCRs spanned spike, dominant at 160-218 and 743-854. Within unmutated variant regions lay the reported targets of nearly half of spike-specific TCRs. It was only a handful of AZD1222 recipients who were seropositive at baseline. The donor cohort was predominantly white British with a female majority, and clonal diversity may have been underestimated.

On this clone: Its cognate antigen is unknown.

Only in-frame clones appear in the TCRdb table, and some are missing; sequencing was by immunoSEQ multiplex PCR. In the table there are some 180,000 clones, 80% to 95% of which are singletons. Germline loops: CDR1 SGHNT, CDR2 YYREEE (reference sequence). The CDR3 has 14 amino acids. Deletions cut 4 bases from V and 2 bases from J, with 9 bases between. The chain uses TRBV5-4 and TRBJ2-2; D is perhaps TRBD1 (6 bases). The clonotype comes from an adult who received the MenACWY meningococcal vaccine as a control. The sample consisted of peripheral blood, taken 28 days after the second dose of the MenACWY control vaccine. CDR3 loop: CASSGQSNTGELFF. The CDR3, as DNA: TGTGCCAGCAGCGGACAGAGTAACACCGGGGAGCTGTTTTTT.